The 31 T cell receptor beta chains below all came from one sample that was sequenced in a study of beta chain features in type 1 diabetes (dated by TCRdb to between 2018 and 2020). Library preparation was by the immunoSEQ multiplex PCR assay. All of the isolated RNA was reverse transcribed with the High Capacity cDNA Reverse Transcription Kit, so expressed TCRB transcripts were sequenced. The table comes from immuneACCESS by way of TCRdb, which keeps in-frame sequences with V and J called. Part of the clones is missing from these tables; in studies checked, under half for an unresolved V gene and the rest for unknown reasons. The sample table records hundreds of thousands of clones; approximately 28% of these occur just once. About 0.065% of the sample is taken by the ten largest. Sequences were obtained from naive CD4+ T cells from blood. The cell subset or site label here, explained by the study, means: true naive CD4+ T cells. These receptors were taken from a man aged 18 to 30 in good health.

This rearrangement joins TRBV15 to TRBJ2-1, with 10 nucleotides matching TRBD1. This CDR3 has 16 amino acids. The germline V gene has CDR1 LNHNV and CDR2 YYDKDF (reference sequence). The J segment lost 7 bases and the V segment lost 3 bases, leaving 9 bases of the junction unmatched. The CDR3 loop is CATSSSGTGDRNEQFF. In nucleotides, the CDR3 is TGTGCCACCAGCAGCTCCGGGACAGGGGATCGGAATGAGCAGTTCTTC. The whole variable domain, filled in from reference TRBV15 and TRBJ2-1, reads DAMVIQNPRYQVTQFGKPVTLSCSQTLNHNVMYWYQQKSSQAPKLLFHYYDKDFNNEADTPDNFQSRRPNTSFCFLDIRSPGLGDTAMYLCATSSSGTGDRNEQFFGPGTRLTVL.

In this sample, this clone turned up a few times. The chain employs TRBV14 and TRBJ2-1, with D tentatively TRBD1 or TRBD2 (5 bases each). The CDR3 contains 18 residues. Trimming took 0 bases from V and 4 from J, leaving 19 bases between them. Germline V gene sequence: CDR1 SGHDN, CDR2 FVKESK. The CDR3 coding sequence is TGTGCCAGCAGCCAAGATTGGACGCCGGGACGTCGTTACAATGAGCAGTTCTTC. This translates into CASSQDWTPGRRYNEQFF.

This rearrangement joins TRBV5-1 to TRBJ2-1; 12 nucleotides agree with TRBD2. V shed 4 bases and J 0 bases; nucleotides not matched to a gene: 8. In germline, CDR1 is SGHRS, CDR2 YFSETQ. This CDR3 region has 18 residues. CDR3: CASSQGLAGTPSYNEQFF. In nucleotides, the CDR3 is TGCGCCAGCAGCCAAGGACTAGCGGGGACCCCCTCCTACAATGAGCAGTTCTTC.

The CDR3 nucleotides read TGTGCCAGCAGCGTAGATGTTAGCTCCCATACGCAGTATTTT. It codes for CASSVDVSSHTQYF. The chain has TRBV9 and TRBJ2-3; no clear D gene. V was pared by 0 bases and J by 7 bases, with 12 bases between. This CDR3 spans 14 amino acids. Germline V gene lookup returns CDR1 SGDLS and CDR2 YYNGEE. The full variable domain, with the rest looked up from reference TRBV9 and TRBJ2-3, is DSGVTQTPKHLITATGQRVTLRCSPRSGDLSVYWYQQSLDQGLQFLIQYYNGEERAKGNILERFSAQQFPDLHSELNLSSLELGDSALYFCASSVDVSSHTQYFGPGTRLTVL.

The rearrangement joins TRBV14 to TRBJ2-5; the D gene is possibly TRBD1 (7 bases). Looked up from germline, CDR1 is SGHDN and CDR2 is FVKESK. The CDR3 covers 15 residues. The germline V and J ends were trimmed by 6 bases and 4 bases, with 18 bases remaining between them. The CDR3: CASREATGRRETQYF. CDR3 coding DNA: TGTGCCAGCAGGGAGGCGACAGGGAGGCGAGAGACCCAGTACTTC.

The DNA for the CDR3 is TGTGCCAGCAGCTTAGATTGGACTAGCGGGAGGGCATATCAGTATTTT. As protein: CASSLDWTSGRAYQYF. The chain has TRBV7-2 and TRBJ2-3; TRBD2 aligns across 15 bases. This CDR3 contains 16 residues. The V gene's germline CDR1 is SGHTA and CDR2 FQGNSA. Trimming removed 1 base from V and 12 bases from J; junction bases left unmatched: 8.

V is TRBV4-2 and J is TRBJ2-2; D could derive from TRBD1 or TRBD2 (5 bases each). This CDR3 has 17 amino acids. With 1 base removed from V and 1 base from J, the gap between germline ends came to 13 bases. Germline V gene lookup returns CDR1 LGHNA and CDR2 YNFKEQ. DNA of the CDR3: TGTGCCAGCAGCCAAGTCGGGGAGACAGTGAACACCGGGGAGCTGTTTTTT. Translation: CASSQVGETVNTGELFF.

In this sample, this clone turned up once. The rearrangement links TRBV5-1 to TRBJ2-2, with 7 bases lining up with TRBD2. CDR1 is SGHRS, CDR2 YFSETQ, per germline. V dropped 4 bases and J dropped 1; count of bases not matched to a gene: 4. The CDR3 runs 15 residues. CDR3 region: CASSLGLENTGELFF. CDR3 sequence (DNA): TGCGCCAGCAGCCTAGGACTAGAGAACACCGGGGAGCTGTTTTTT.

The gene calls are TRBV29-1 and TRBJ2-1; D is possibly TRBD2 (5 bases). Between the trimmed V and J ends, which lost 7 bases and 2 bases, there was a span of 15 bases. This CDR3 has 14 amino acids. Germline V gene sequence: CDR1 SQVTM, CDR2 ANQGSEA. The CDR3 sequence is CSATSPGTYNEQFF. CDR3 DNA: TGCAGCGCTACTAGTCCCGGGACCTACAATGAGCAGTTCTTC.

This clone has only one observation. The V and J genes are TRBV12-5 and TRBJ2-5; 10 bases are a match to TRBD2. The V segment lost 6 bases and the J segment 3 bases; nucleotides outside the gene matches: 10. Germline-derived CDR1 and CDR2 are LGHNT and FRNRAP. The CDR3 has 16 amino acids. Here the CDR3 DNA reads TGTGCTAGTGGCTCCACCGGGACTAGCGTAGAAGAGACCCAGTACTTC. Residues: CASGSTGTSVEETQYF.

This clone was observed a few times. The CDR3 DNA follows: TGTGCCTGGAGTGTTGGTTTTATGAACACTGAAGCTTTCTTT. Amino acids: CAWSVGFMNTEAFF. The chain employs TRBV30 and TRBJ1-1; D is undetermined. The CDR3 runs to 14 residues. The V end was cut by 0 bases, the J end by 0 bases, with 8 bases between. Germline V gene data show CDR1 as GTSNPN and CDR2 as SVGIG (reference sequence).

This clone was counted only a few times. CDR3 DNA sequence: TGTGCCAGCAGCCTCGGGACACCGCTCAACTACGAGCAGTACTTC. The encoded protein is CASSLGTPLNYEQYF. The rearrangement joins TRBV7-2 to TRBJ2-7, with D perhaps TRBD1 (6 bases). V was cut by 5 bases and J by 3 bases, with 17 bases left in between. The length of the CDR3 is 15 residues. Germline values: CDR1 SGHTA, CDR2 FQGNSA.

This clone has only a few counts. The chain carries TRBV7-2 and TRBJ2-5, with a tentative D call TRBD2 (6 bases). The ends were cut back, 5 bases at V and 7 bases at J, with 23 bases in the middle. The CDR3 runs 16 residues. CDR1 SGHTA and CDR2 FQGNSA come from the germline V gene. CDR3 in amino acids: CASSRPASAEHGTQYF. The CDR3 region has the DNA TGTGCCAGCAGCCGACCAGCTAGCGCGGAGCATGGGACCCAGTACTTC. Filled out from reference TRBV7-2 and TRBJ2-5, the complete variable domain reads GAGVSQSPSNKVTEKGKDVELRCDPISGHTALYWYRQSLGQGLEFLIYFQGNSAPDKSGLPSDRFSAERTGGSVSTLTIQRTQQEDSAVYLCASSRPASAEHGTQYFGPGTRLLVL.

This clone was seen a few times. This sequence joins TRBV27 and TRBJ2-5; D uncertain. Trimming stripped 3 bases from V and 5 bases from J, with 10 bases between. The CDR3 is made up of 13 amino acids. From germline, CDR1 is MNHEY and CDR2 SMNVEV (reference sequence). CDR3 loop: CASSLVERETQYF. Here the CDR3 DNA reads TGTGCCAGCAGTTTGGTAGAACGGGAGACCCAGTACTTC.

The chain combines TRBV29-1 with TRBJ2-5; D is uncertain. The germline V and J ends were trimmed by 4 bases and 5 bases, with 5 bases remaining between them. This CDR3 is 10 amino acids long. Germline values: CDR1 SQVTM, CDR2 ANQGSEA. The CDR3 spells CSVVWETQYF. CDR3 nucleotide sequence: TGCAGCGTTGTCTGGGAGACCCAGTACTTC.

The chain carries TRBV30 and TRBJ1-4, with D unclear. Trimming removed 3 bases from V and 7 bases from J, with 15 bases in between. The length of the CDR3 is 14 residues. Germline CDR1 and CDR2: GTSNPN and SVGIG (reference sequence). The CDR3 reads CAWSSRSQGEKLFF. The CDR3 DNA reads as TGTGCCTGGAGCTCAAGGTCTCAAGGTGAAAAACTGTTTTTT.

This clone appeared once. V and J are TRBV30 and TRBJ1-4; 7 positions match TRBD1. With V trimmed by 2 bases and J by 8 bases, 8 bases remained unmatched. CDR1 and CDR2 (germline): GTSNPN, SVGIG (reference sequence). CDR3 length equals 14 residues. CDR3 nucleotide sequence: TGTGCCTGGAGTATACCGGGACAGAAAGAAAAACTGTTTTTT. It codes for CAWSIPGQKEKLFF.

The rearrangement links TRBV30 to TRBJ2-3, with 10 bases aligning to TRBD2. The junction had 8 bases not matched to a gene; V was cut back by 4 bases and J by 4 bases. The germline gives CDR1 GTSNPN, CDR2 SVGIG (reference sequence). The CDR3 sequence is 15 residues long. As DNA, the CDR3 is TGTGCCTGGACTAGCGGGAGCCTCGGGGCAGATACGCAGTATTTT. Amino acids: CAWTSGSLGADTQYF.

V gene TRBV7-9 combines with J gene TRBJ2-1; TRBD2 matches at 10 bases. The V gene end was trimmed by 6 bases and the J gene end by 7 bases; junction bases not matched to a gene: 12. Per the germline V gene, CDR1 is SEHNR and CDR2 is FQNEAQ (reference sequence). This CDR3 has 16 residues. CDR3 sequence: CASRSKVGLAENEQFF. The CDR3 DNA follows: TGTGCCAGCAGATCCAAGGTTGGACTAGCGGAAAATGAGCAGTTCTTC.

As to this clone: Other nucleotide sequences from this sample produce the same CDR3. This chain uses TRBV30 with TRBJ2-6; TRBD1 agrees at 8 bases. This CDR3 has 13 residues. Germline V lookup: CDR1 GTSNPN, CDR2 SVGIG (reference sequence). The V and J ends lost 5 bases and 4 bases, in that order; junction bases with no gene match: 1. CDR3 nucleotide sequence: TGTGCCTGGCAGGGGGCAGGGGCCAACGTCCTGACTTTC. Its translation: CAWQGAGANVLTF.

The V call is TRBV7-8, the J call TRBJ2-3, with unresolved D. CDR1 is SGHVS and CDR2 is FQNEAQ in the germline V gene. With 1 base removed from V and 8 bases from J, the gap between germline ends came to 10 bases. The CDR3 is 13 residues long. CDR3 nucleotides: TGTGCCAGCAGCTTAGGTGACTGGTCTACGCAGTATTTT. As protein: CASSLGDWSTQYF. Full variable domain (remainder filled in from reference TRBV7-8 and TRBJ2-3): GAGVSQSPRYKVAKRGQDVALRCDPISGHVSLFWYQQALGQGPEFLTYFQNEAQLDKSGLPSDRFFAERPEGSVSTLKIQRTQQEDSAVYLCASSLGDWSTQYFGPGTRLTVL.

This chain links TRBV29-1 with TRBJ2-3; D not resolved. The ends were cut back, 7 bases at V and 3 bases at J, with 11 bases in the middle. This CDR3 is 12 amino acids long. Germline CDR1 reads SQVTM; CDR2 reads ANQGSEA. The CDR3 here is CSANKGTDTQYF. CDR3 in DNA: TGCAGCGCTAACAAGGGAACAGATACGCAGTATTTT.

This clone is a singleton in its sample. The chain couples TRBV2 to TRBJ2-2, with 7 bases that match TRBD2. V shed 0 bases and J 1 base; nucleotides not matched to a gene: 5. This CDR3 has 17 amino acids. Germline V gene data show CDR1 as SNHLY and CDR2 as FYNNEI. CDR3 sequence: CASSEAGGRRNTGELFF. In DNA form, the CDR3 reads TGTGCCAGCAGTGAAGCAGGCGGGAGAAGGAACACCGGGGAGCTGTTTTTT.

This clone was seen a few times. The chain recombines TRBV19 with TRBJ2-1, with D perhaps matching TRBD1 (6 bases). This CDR3 has 13 residues. Trimming shortened V by 6 bases and J by 6 bases, and 12 bases separated the two germline ends. CDR1 and CDR2 (germline): LNHDA, SQIVND (reference sequence). The CDR3 is CASRNRASNEQFF. For the CDR3, the DNA is TGTGCCAGTAGGAACAGGGCAAGCAATGAGCAGTTCTTC.

The chain recombines TRBV5-1 with TRBJ2-3; D is possibly TRBD2 (6 bases). Trimming shortened V by 4 bases and J by 6 bases, and 15 bases separated the two germline ends. CDR1 is SGHRS, CDR2 YFSETQ, per germline. This CDR3 has 14 amino acids. The CDR3 loop is CASSDQTSWDTQYF. The CDR3 DNA follows: TGCGCCAGCAGCGATCAGACTAGTTGGGATACGCAGTATTTT.

There are a few counts of this clone. CDR3 sequence (DNA): TGTGCCTGGAGTGTACAGAGCGGGAGATCCTACAATGAGCAGTTCTTC. Translating gives CAWSVQSGRSYNEQFF. The V gene is TRBV30, the J gene TRBJ2-1; 8 bases align to TRBD2. Trimming removed 0 bases from V and 1 base from J; junction bases left unmatched: 5. The CDR3 runs 16 residues. Germline V gene data show CDR1 as GTSNPN and CDR2 as SVGIG (reference sequence).

The chain carries TRBV14 and TRBJ2-1, with no clear D. V shed 4 bases and J shed 4 bases, with 5 bases lying between them. CDR3 length equals 12 residues. From germline, CDR1 is SGHDN and CDR2 FVKESK. In nucleotides, the CDR3 is TGTGCCAGCAGCCCGAAGTACAATGAGCAGTTCTTC. It encodes CASSPKYNEQFF.

The rearrangement joins TRBV29-1 to TRBJ1-2; no clear D gene. The CDR3 totals 14 residues. The ends were cut back, 3 bases at V and 4 bases at J, with 15 bases in the middle. Germline V gives CDR1 SQVTM, CDR2 ANQGSEA. The CDR3 bases are TGCAGCGTTGATATCTCTGGCCGGATCTATGGCTACACCTTC. Its translation is CSVDISGRIYGYTF.

The chain has TRBV19 and TRBJ2-7; D unclear. The CDR3 totals 12 residues. Germline CDR1 and CDR2: LNHDA and SQIVND (reference sequence). With 5 bases removed from V and 4 bases from J, the gap between germline ends came to 9 bases. CDR3 in amino acids: CASSATRYEQYF. The CDR3 nucleotides read TGTGCCAGTAGTGCCACAAGGTACGAGCAGTACTTC.

The chain links TRBV5-1 to TRBJ2-5; 7 bases align to TRBD2. Germline trimming cut 4 bases from V and 2 bases from J; bases unmatched to any gene: 5. This CDR3 has 14 amino acids. In germline, CDR1 is SGHRS, CDR2 YFSETQ. CDR3 DNA sequence: TGCGCCAGCAGCCGTTCTAGCGGACAAGAGACCCAGTACTTC. It yields the protein CASSRSSGQETQYF.

On this clone: Other nucleotide sequences in the sample specify the same CDR3. This rearrangement joins TRBV18 to TRBJ2-5; TRBD2 might be the D (5 bases). The V end was cut by 2 bases, the J end by 1 base, with 5 bases between. This CDR3 comprises 13 residues. CDR1 KGHSH and CDR2 LQKENI come from the germline V gene. The CDR3 coding sequence is TGTGCCAGCTCACCAGCGGGCCAAGAGACCCAGTACTTC. Encoded protein: CASSPAGQETQYF.